This T cell receptor (beta chain) was identified during a study of OX40 agonist ivuxolimab in advanced cancers. Germline V gene data show CDR1 as SGHRS and CDR2 as YFSETQ. The germline V and J ends were trimmed by 1 base and 4 bases, with 8 bases remaining between them. The CDR3 spans 13 residues. The protocol was immunoSEQ multiplex PCR, while the TCRdb copy is restricted to in-frame clones and leaves out a portion. The table lists about 83,000 clones, about nine tenths of them singletons. This chain uses TRBV5-1 with TRBJ1-1; no firm D call. The sequence was obtained from an adult with an advanced solid tumor such as melanoma, head and neck, liver or kidney cancer. The sequences come from CD4+ or CD8+ T cells sorted from blood, collected in a trial of the OX40 agonist ivuxolimab. DNA for the CDR3: TGCGCCAGCAGCTTGTTAGGTGGCACTGAAGCTTTCTTT. This codes for CASSLLGGTEAFF.